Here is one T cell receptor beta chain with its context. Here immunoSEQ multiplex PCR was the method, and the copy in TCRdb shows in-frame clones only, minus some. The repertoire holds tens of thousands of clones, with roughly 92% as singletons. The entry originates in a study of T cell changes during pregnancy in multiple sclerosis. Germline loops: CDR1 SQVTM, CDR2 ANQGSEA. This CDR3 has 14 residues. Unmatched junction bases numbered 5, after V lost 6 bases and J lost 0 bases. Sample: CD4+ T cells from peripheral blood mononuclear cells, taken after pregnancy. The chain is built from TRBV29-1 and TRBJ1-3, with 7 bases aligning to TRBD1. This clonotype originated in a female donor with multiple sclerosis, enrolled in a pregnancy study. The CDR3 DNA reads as TGCAGCGTAAGAACAGGGGCCTCTGGAAACACCATATATTTT. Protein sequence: CSVRTGASGNTIYF. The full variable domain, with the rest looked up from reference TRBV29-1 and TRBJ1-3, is SAVISQKPSRDICQRGTSLTIQCQVDSQVTMMFWYRQQPGQSLTLIATANQGSEATYESGFVIDKFPISRPNLTFSTLTVSNMSPEDSSIYLCSVRTGASGNTIYFGEGSWLTVV.